This TCR beta chain was documented in a study of PD-L1 blockade in urothelial cancer (dated by TCRdb to about 2017). Regarding the complete study: Every patient began therapy in about 2014 and was given atezolizumab 1,200 mg intravenously every 3 weeks. About 85% of the roughly 29 patients were identified as males with urothelial cancer of bladder origin, and a prior smoking history was reported by 18 of 29 patients. An ECOG performance status of 0 or 1 was recorded for the patients, and 0 to 3 prior chemotherapy regimens had been received by the patients. Blood samples were analyzed at 3 weeks after treatment start (second dose) and at 6 weeks after treatment start. Blood samples gave a median of about 150,000 T cells and tens of thousands of unique TCRs, with a median clonality of roughly 0.081. An exploratory multi-omic analysis was conducted of the somatic, immune and clinical correlates of response to PD-L1 blockade with atezolizumab in urothelial cancer. Pretreatment tumor samples, along with matched peripheral blood collected serially before and after atezolizumab treatment, underwent TCR sequencing. Durable clinical benefit was defined as a progression-free survival longer than 6 months, and TCR features were additionally tested against progression-free survival and overall survival. Whole exome sequencing and RNA sequencing of pretreatment tumors were performed alongside TCR sequencing in the same patients. Nine patients achieved durable clinical benefit and 15 to 20 did not. Approximately 30 patients had pretreatment blood TCR-seq, some 24 had at least one posttreatment blood collection, and some 24 had tumor TCR-seq. Summary of the overall study and its limitations: At 3 weeks after the start of treatment, tumor-associated TCR clones in peripheral blood had expanded more in patients with durable benefit (n ≈ 20, p = 0.022). Because of the small sample size (n of about 30) and the many exploratory analyses performed, the results are intended to be regarded as hypothesis-generating. Improved progression-free and overall survival was associated with having pretreatment peripheral blood TCR clonality below the median.

The CDR3 starts with the cysteine, ends with the phenylalanine, and has 11 residues. Only CDR3 DNA remains: 33 bases, in frame from the first base. From a lookup of the germline V gene, CDR1 and CDR2 are SNHLY and FYNNEI. V lost 7 bases and J lost 5 bases; the stretch between them is 5 bases long. Synthetic TCR analog templates were spiked into each PCR so that absolute template abundance could be estimated from read counts. TCRbeta CDR3 regions were amplified from genomic DNA with bias-controlled V and J gene primers using the immunoSEQ assay. Sequencing of rearranged TCRbeta segments was done at approximately 20X coverage. The authors' pipeline ran thus. Sequencing errors were corrected by clustering, and CDR3s were annotated against IMGT so that V, D and J genes could be assigned. Downstream analyses used only productive TCRbeta rearrangements, leaving out any out-of-frame or stop-codon sequences. Clonality was computed as one minus Shannon entropy normalized by the log of the number of unique productive sequences. Fisher's exact test with Benjamini-Hochberg correction, using a cutoff of adjusted p below 0.01, was how clones that differed between time points or between blood and tumor were identified. This immuneACCESS table, as held by TCRdb, lists in-frame sequences with V and J called but not all clones. Of the missing ones, under half trace to an unresolved V gene in checked studies; the others have no known cause. V, J and clone size derive from that table, while D and trimming were established from the DNA sequence. This sample lists more than 20,000 clones; roughly 85% were detected once. Together, the top ten hold less than 4% of the sample.

A total of some 30 patients with locally advanced or metastatic urothelial carcinoma, treated at Memorial Sloan Kettering on a trial protocol, made up the cohort. Peripheral blood mononuclear cells were collected from each patient pretreatment and during treatment, giving between 1 and 8 total time points per patient. The Qiagen DNeasy Blood extraction kit was used to purify genomic DNA from total PBMCs and tumor samples. PBMCs were collected pretreatment and during treatment, and were isolated and stored as previously described. This clone is a singleton in its sample. The antigen this receptor binds is unknown. The sample holds no much larger clone one base away, and base qualities are not on file.

This TCR was sampled from a man aged 50 to 60 with urothelial cancer. The chain couples TRBV2 to TRBJ2-2; the D gene cannot be named for sure. The source material was PBMCs, sampled around atezolizumab (anti-PD-L1) treatment. The CDR3 amino acid sequence is: CASKRTGELFF. In nucleotide form, the sequence is TGTGCCAGCAAGAGGACCGGGGAGCTGTTTTTT.